A selection of T cell receptor beta chains follows, all from one sample in a study of blood T cell repertoires in COVID-19. TCRdb's table, derived via immunoSEQ multiplex PCR, lists solely in-frame clones and lacks some. The sample holds 100,000 to 150,000 clones, 82% seen once. The sample was peripheral blood. These receptor sequences come from a human donor in a cohort sampled during active COVID-19. CDR3s include the opening cysteine and the closing phenylalanine or tryptophan. The D gene is left open where the match is weak. The size of a clone is reported for some rows only, either as once, few or many, or as a class for expanded clones.

d_call: -; clone_size: once; j_call: TRBJ2-4; v_call: TRBV6-4; cdr3_nt: TGTGCCAGCAGCCAACAGGGGACTGGTAACATTCAGTACTTC; cdr3_aa: CASSQQGTGNIQYF
d_call: TRBD1; clone_size: -; j_call: TRBJ1-1; v_call: TRBV29-1; cdr3_nt: TGCAGCGTCGGCCGACAGGGGGCAACTGAAGCTTTCTTT; cdr3_aa: CSVGRQGATEAFF
d_call: -; clone_size: -; j_call: TRBJ2-7; v_call: TRBV2; cdr3_nt: TGTGCCAGCAATTGGGGGCGAACAGACCGAGCAACCTACGAGCAGTACTTC; cdr3_aa: CASNWGRTDRATYEQYF
d_call: -; clone_size: -; j_call: TRBJ2-7; v_call: TRBV2; cdr3_nt: TGTGCCAGCTCCCGGGTCAACGAGCAGTACTTC; cdr3_aa: CASSRVNEQYF
d_call: TRBD1; clone_size: -; j_call: TRBJ1-2; v_call: TRBV5-1; cdr3_nt: TGCGCCAGCAGCTCCGGACAGGGCAAGATCAACTATGGCTACACCTTC; cdr3_aa: CASSSGQGKINYGYTF
d_call: TRBD1; clone_size: -; j_call: TRBJ2-5; v_call: TRBV2; cdr3_nt: TGTGCCAGCAGTCCAGCTCCAGGACAGGGAAAGACCCAGTACTTC; cdr3_aa: CASSPAPGQGKTQYF
d_call: -; clone_size: -; j_call: TRBJ1-2; v_call: TRBV2; cdr3_nt: TGTGCCGGGACTGTGGGGGTATCGCGGGGCTACACCTTC; cdr3_aa: CAGTVGVSRGYTF
d_call: -; clone_size: -; j_call: TRBJ2-1; v_call: TRBV29-1; cdr3_nt: TGCAGCGTTGACGTTGGGGGCAGGCTGGGGCAGTTCTTC; cdr3_aa: CSVDVGGRLGQFF
d_call: -; clone_size: -; j_call: TRBJ2-5; v_call: TRBV6-2/TRBV6-3; cdr3_nt: TGTGCCAGCAGTACTTCTGAGCCCCAGTACTTC; cdr3_aa: CASSTSEPQYF
d_call: TRBD1; clone_size: -; j_call: TRBJ2-7; v_call: TRBV2; cdr3_nt: TGTGCCAGCACTCGGGACAGGGGGAGCTACGAGCAGTACTTC; cdr3_aa: CASTRDRGSYEQYF
d_call: -; clone_size: -; j_call: TRBJ2-3; v_call: TRBV5-6; cdr3_nt: TGTGCCAGCAGCTCCGGCAGGGTTGCAGATACGCAGTATTTT; cdr3_aa: CASSSGRVADTQYF
d_call: TRBD2; clone_size: few; j_call: TRBJ2-3; v_call: TRBV5-4; cdr3_nt: TGTGCCAGCAGGCCGACTAGCGGGGCTGGGAGCACAGATACGCAGTATTTT; cdr3_aa: CASRPTSGAGSTDTQYF
d_call: TRBD1; clone_size: -; j_call: TRBJ2-4; v_call: TRBV6-5; cdr3_nt: TGTGCCAGCAGCTTGGGACAGGGGGCGTTGAACATTCAGTACTTC; cdr3_aa: CASSLGQGALNIQYF
d_call: -; clone_size: -; j_call: TRBJ1-1; v_call: TRBV2; cdr3_nt: TGTGCCAGCAGTGTTACTGAGAACACTGAAGCTTTCTTT; cdr3_aa: CASSVTENTEAFF
d_call: -; clone_size: -; j_call: TRBJ2-1; v_call: TRBV5-1; cdr3_nt: TGCGCCAGCAGCTTGGATCAGGCCTACAATGAGCAGTTCTTC; cdr3_aa: CASSLDQAYNEQFF
d_call: -; clone_size: -; j_call: TRBJ2-5; v_call: TRBV6-2/TRBV6-3; cdr3_nt: TGTGCCAGCAGTTACTCGCCTTTCGGGAGTTTCCAAGAGACCCAGTACTTC; cdr3_aa: CASSYSPFGSFQETQYF
d_call: TRBD1; clone_size: -; j_call: TRBJ1-5; v_call: TRBV19; cdr3_nt: TGTGCCAGTAGCCAGTGGGGCCCGACAGGGGGCTTGGGTCAGCCCCAGCATTTT; cdr3_aa: CASSQWGPTGGLGQPQHF
d_call: -; clone_size: -; j_call: TRBJ2-7; v_call: TRBV12-3/TRBV12-4; cdr3_nt: TGTGCCAGCAGTTTAGGACAGCCTTACGAGCAGTACTTC; cdr3_aa: CASSLGQPYEQYF
d_call: -; clone_size: few; j_call: TRBJ1-2; v_call: TRBV5-6; cdr3_nt: TGTGCCAGCGGCAGGGGCGAAAGATATGGCTACACCTTC; cdr3_aa: CASGRGERYGYTF
d_call: -; clone_size: -; j_call: TRBJ1-6; v_call: TRBV10-3; cdr3_nt: TGTGCCATCAGTATCGCTCCAGGGCCTGACTCACCCCTCCACTTT; cdr3_aa: CAISIAPGPDSPLHF
d_call: TRBD1; clone_size: -; j_call: TRBJ1-2; v_call: TRBV27; cdr3_nt: TGTGCCAGCAGCCCGTTGCCGGGACAGAACTATGGCTACACCTTC; cdr3_aa: CASSPLPGQNYGYTF